This TCR beta chain originates from a study of blood T cell repertoires in COVID-19. Germline CDR1 reads SGHTA; CDR2 reads FQGNSA. Unmatched junction bases numbered 8, after V lost 5 bases and J lost 5 bases. The CDR3 runs to 15 residues. Assay used: immunoSEQ multiplex PCR; TCRdb lists only in-frame clones, some missing. The sample has 250,000 to 300,000 clones, more than 80% seen once. Those enrolled in Seattle joined during active infection and were followed longitudinally afterward. The TCR originated in a woman aged 45-65 years with COVID-19, enrolled during active disease. Input material: peripheral blood. The J gene is TRBJ2-4, the V gene TRBV7-2; 8 positions match TRBD1. The CDR3 is CASSRPGTGQNIQYF. CDR3 bases: TGTGCCAGCAGCCGTCCCGGGACAGGACAAAACATTCAGTACTTC.